The entry below gives a single T cell receptor (beta chain) sequence along with its context. Germline V gene data show CDR1 as SGHVS and CDR2 as FQNEAQ. Trimming at V came to 2 bases and at J to 0 bases, leaving 5 bases not matched to a gene. The CDR3 runs to 17 residues. Assay: immunoSEQ multiplex PCR; the TCRdb copy retains only in-frame clones and omits some. The sample carries approximately 77,000 clones, around nine tenths recorded once. This sample is part of a study of blood T cell repertoires in COVID-19. The chain uses TRBV7-8 and TRBJ1-3; 9 positions match TRBD1. The TCR was taken from a man aged 45-65 years with active COVID-19. The sequencing input was peripheral blood. The CDR3 region is CASSLTGGSYSGNTIYF. CDR3 coding DNA: TGTGCCAGCAGCTTAACAGGGGGCTCTTACTCTGGAAACACCATATATTTT.